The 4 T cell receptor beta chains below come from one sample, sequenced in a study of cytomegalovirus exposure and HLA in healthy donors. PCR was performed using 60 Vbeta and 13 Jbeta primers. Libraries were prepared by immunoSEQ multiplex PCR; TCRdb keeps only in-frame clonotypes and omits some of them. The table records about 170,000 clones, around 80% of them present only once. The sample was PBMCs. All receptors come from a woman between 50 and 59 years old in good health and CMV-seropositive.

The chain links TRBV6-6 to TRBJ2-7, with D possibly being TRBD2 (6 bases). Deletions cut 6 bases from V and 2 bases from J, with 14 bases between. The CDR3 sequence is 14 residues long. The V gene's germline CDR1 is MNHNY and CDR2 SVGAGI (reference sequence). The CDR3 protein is CASRTAGGAYEQYF. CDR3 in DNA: TGTGCCAGCAGGACGGCCGGGGGAGCCTACGAGCAGTACTTC.

The CDR3 region has the DNA TGTGCCAGCAGCTTCTCCGGGACAGACAACTCTGGAAACACCATATATTTT. Residues: CASSFSGTDNSGNTIYF. The J gene is TRBJ1-3, the V gene TRBV7-2; 7 nucleotides align to TRBD1. In germline, CDR1 is SGHTA, CDR2 FQGNSA. The CDR3 has 17 residues. The J segment lost 0 bases and the V segment lost 3 bases, leaving 8 bases of the junction unmatched. Combining the CDR3 with reference TRBV7-2 and TRBJ1-3 gives the whole variable domain GAGVSQSPSNKVTEKGKDVELRCDPISGHTALYWYRQSLGQGLEFLIYFQGNSAPDKSGLPSDRFSAERTGGSVSTLTIQRTQQEDSAVYLCASSFSGTDNSGNTIYFGEGSWLTVV.

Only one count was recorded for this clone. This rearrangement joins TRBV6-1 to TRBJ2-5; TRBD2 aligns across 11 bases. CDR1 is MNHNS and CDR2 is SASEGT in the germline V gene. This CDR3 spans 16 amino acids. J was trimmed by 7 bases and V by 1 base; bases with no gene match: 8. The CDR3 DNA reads TGTGCCAGCAGTGAAGACCCCCCCCTAGCGGGGGGGACCCAGTACTTC. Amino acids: CASSEDPPLAGGTQYF.

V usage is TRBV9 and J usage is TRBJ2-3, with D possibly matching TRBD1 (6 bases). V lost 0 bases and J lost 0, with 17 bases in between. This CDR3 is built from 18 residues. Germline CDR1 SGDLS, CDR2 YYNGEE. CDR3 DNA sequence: TGTGCCAGCAGCGTAGCGACTCAGAGGACAGCTAGCACAGATACGCAGTATTTT. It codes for CASSVATQRTASTDTQYF.